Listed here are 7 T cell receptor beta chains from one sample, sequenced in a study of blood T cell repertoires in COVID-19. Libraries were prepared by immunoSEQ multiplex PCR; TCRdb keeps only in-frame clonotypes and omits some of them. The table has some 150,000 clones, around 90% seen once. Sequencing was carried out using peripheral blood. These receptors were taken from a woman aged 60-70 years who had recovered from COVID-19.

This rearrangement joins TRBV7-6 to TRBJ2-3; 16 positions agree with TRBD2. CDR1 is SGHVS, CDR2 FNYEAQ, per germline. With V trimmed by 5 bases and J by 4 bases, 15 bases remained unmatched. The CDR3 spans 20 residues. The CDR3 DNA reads TGTGCCAGCAGCCGTCCGGGACTAGCGGGGGGGCCTCTAGGGGCAGATACGCAGTATTTT. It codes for CASSRPGLAGGPLGADTQYF.

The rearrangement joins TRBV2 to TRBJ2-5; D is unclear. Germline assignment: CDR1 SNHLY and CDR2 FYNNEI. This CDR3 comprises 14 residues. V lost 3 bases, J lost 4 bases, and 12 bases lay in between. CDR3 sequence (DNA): TGTGCCAGCAGTGAGCCAGTCATTGGAGAGACCCAGTACTTC. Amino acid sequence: CASSEPVIGETQYF.

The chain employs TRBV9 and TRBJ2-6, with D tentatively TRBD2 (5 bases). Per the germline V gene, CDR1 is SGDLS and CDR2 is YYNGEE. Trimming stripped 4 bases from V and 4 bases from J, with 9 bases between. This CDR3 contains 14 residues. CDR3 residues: CASSPPGGANVLTF. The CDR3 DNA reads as TGTGCCAGCAGCCCGCCGGGAGGGGCCAACGTCCTGACTTTC. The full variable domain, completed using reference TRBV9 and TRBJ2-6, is DSGVTQTPKHLITATGQRVTLRCSPRSGDLSVYWYQQSLDQGLQFLIQYYNGEERAKGNILERFSAQQFPDLHSELNLSSLELGDSALYFCASSPPGGANVLTFGAGSRLTVL.

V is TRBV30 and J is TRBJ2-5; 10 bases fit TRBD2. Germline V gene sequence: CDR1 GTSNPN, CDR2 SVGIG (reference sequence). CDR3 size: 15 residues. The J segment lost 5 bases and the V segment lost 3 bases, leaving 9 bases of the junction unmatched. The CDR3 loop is CAWRVAGGPRETQYF. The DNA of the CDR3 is TGTGCCTGGAGGGTAGCGGGGGGTCCCAGGGAGACCCAGTACTTC.

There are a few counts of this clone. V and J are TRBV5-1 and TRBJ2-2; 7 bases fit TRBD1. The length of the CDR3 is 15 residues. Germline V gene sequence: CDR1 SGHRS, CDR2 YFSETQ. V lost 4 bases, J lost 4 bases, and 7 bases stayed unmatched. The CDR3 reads CASSVGDRSTGELFF. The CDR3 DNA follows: TGCGCCAGCAGCGTCGGGGACAGATCCACCGGGGAGCTGTTTTTT.

In DNA, the CDR3 is TGTGCCAGCAGTTTATCGGTGGCAGGTGCATACGAGCAGTACTTC. Translation: CASSLSVAGAYEQYF. The chain carries TRBV28 and TRBJ2-7, with D unclear. Between the trimmed V and J ends, which lost 1 base and 4 bases, there was a span of 14 bases. The CDR3 runs 15 residues. Germline V gives CDR1 MDHEN, CDR2 SYDVKM.

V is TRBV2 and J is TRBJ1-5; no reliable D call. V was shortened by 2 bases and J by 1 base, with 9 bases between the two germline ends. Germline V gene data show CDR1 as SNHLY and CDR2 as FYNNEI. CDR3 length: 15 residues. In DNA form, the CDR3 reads TGTGCCAGCAGTGAAATTGCGGGGAGCAATCAGCCCCAGCATTTT. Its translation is CASSEIAGSNQPQHF.